The 28 T cell receptor beta chains in this list originate from one sample, sequenced in a study of blood T cell repertoires in COVID-19. Profiling relied on immunoSEQ multiplex PCR, and the TCRdb table lists in-frame clones only, not all of them. The sample comprises thousands of clones, 80% to 90% of which are singletons, and about a sixth rests with the top ten. The sample taken for sequencing was peripheral blood. The source of these receptors is a human donor in a cohort sampled during active COVID-19.

The chain is built from TRBV18 and TRBJ2-7; TRBD1 matches 7 bases. The CDR3 runs 15 residues. The ends lost 0 bases at V and 2 bases at J; junction bases unmatched: 4. CDR1 and CDR2 from the germline V gene are KGHSH and LQKENI. The CDR3 DNA is TGTGCCAGCTCACCACCGAGGCAGGGGGCCTACGAGCAGTACTTC. As protein: CASSPPRQGAYEQYF.

The chain recombines TRBV5-1 with TRBJ2-1, with D unclear. The CDR3 has 14 amino acids. Looked up from germline, CDR1 is SGHRS and CDR2 is YFSETQ. Trimming took off 0 bases at V and 7 bases at J, with 11 bases between the two ends. The CDR3 is CASSLDTELNEQFF. In DNA, the CDR3 is TGCGCCAGCAGCTTGGACACCGAATTGAATGAGCAGTTCTTC.

The chain carries TRBV27 and TRBJ2-7, with 9 nucleotides matching TRBD2. In germline, CDR1 is MNHEY, CDR2 SMNVEV (reference sequence). The V gene end was trimmed by 3 bases and the J gene end by 1 base; junction bases not matched to a gene: 1. The CDR3 runs 14 residues. The CDR3 nucleotides read TGTGCCAGCAGTTTCGCGGGGGGGTCCTACGAGCAGTACTTC. This translates into CASSFAGGSYEQYF.

This chain uses TRBV4-2 with TRBJ1-4, with TRBD1 matching 9 bases. Germline assignment: CDR1 LGHNA and CDR2 YNFKEQ. V lost 2 bases, J lost 7 bases, and 5 bases stayed unmatched. This CDR3 comprises 15 residues. In DNA, the CDR3 is TGTGCCAGCAGCCAATCTGGGACAGGGCTTGAAAAACTGTTTTTT. This encodes CASSQSGTGLEKLFF.

The chain carries TRBV18 and TRBJ1-2; D ambiguous. This CDR3 has 14 amino acids. Germline V gene lookup returns CDR1 KGHSH and CDR2 LQKENI. V was pared by 2 bases and J by 1 base, with 8 bases between. The CDR3: CASSPREFNYGYTF. DNA for the CDR3: TGTGCCAGCTCACCAAGAGAATTTAACTATGGCTACACCTTC. The variable domain in full, completed from reference TRBV18 and TRBJ1-2, reads NAGVMQNPRHLVRRRGQEARLRCSPMKGHSHVYWYRQLPEEGLKFMVYLQKENIIDESGMPKERFSAEFPKEGPSILRIQQVVRGDSAAYFCASSPREFNYGYTFGSGTRLTVV.

The chain joins TRBV27 to TRBJ1-6; maybe TRBD1 (5 bases). Germline values: CDR1 MNHEY, CDR2 SMNVEV (reference sequence). V lost 3 bases and J lost 9, with 24 bases in between. This CDR3 comprises 18 residues. CDR3 nucleotide sequence: TGTGCCAGCAGTTTGGGATATAAAATTGGGACTAGGGGTTCACCCCTCCACTTT. It specifies CASSLGYKIGTRGSPLHF.

This chain connects TRBV7-3 to TRBJ2-5, with 7 bases identical to TRBD1. Trimming cost V 4 bases and J 3 bases; bases outside gene matches: 5. Germline V CDR1 and CDR2: SGHTA, FQGTGA. CDR3 length: 14 amino acids. CDR3 nucleotides: TGTGCCAGCAGCTCCCCCGACAGGGAAGAGACCCAGTACTTC. Translated, it gives CASSSPDREETQYF.

The chain joins TRBV5-1 to TRBJ1-6; D is perhaps TRBD1 (5 bases). CDR1 and CDR2 from the germline V gene are SGHRS and YFSETQ. The CDR3 is 14 amino acids. Trimming left V 6 bases short and J 9 bases short, with 16 bases between. DNA of the CDR3: TGCGCCAGCAAGGTGGCGGGGGACGGTTCACCCCTCCACTTT. Translating it yields CASKVAGDGSPLHF.

V and J are TRBV3-1 (or the pseudogene TRBV3-2) and TRBJ2-4, with a weak D call TRBD2 (5 bases). V gave up 4 bases and J gave up 10 bases, with 14 bases separating them. This CDR3 has 13 residues. Germline V gene sequence: CDR1 LGHDT, CDR2 YNNKEL (reference sequence). In DNA form, the CDR3 reads TGTGCCAGCAGCCCCGGACTTCGCCTTATTCAGTACTTC. Protein product: CASSPGLRLIQYF.

The V call is TRBV5-5, the J call TRBJ1-3; D may be TRBD1 (5 bases). V lost 0 bases to trimming and J lost 0 bases, with 16 bases between them. The germline V gene has CDR1 SGHKS and CDR2 YYEKEE (reference sequence). The CDR3 contains 18 residues. The DNA for the CDR3 is TGTGCCAGCAGCTTGGGGCAGGGCACTGCTTACTCTGGAAACACCATATATTTT. Its translation: CASSLGQGTAYSGNTIYF.

The chain has TRBV7-2 and TRBJ1-2; the D gene is possibly TRBD1 (5 bases). The CDR3 is 13 residues long. CDR1 is SGHTA, CDR2 FQGNSA, per germline. The V and J ends lost 5 bases and 9 bases respectively, with 16 bases between them. The CDR3 sequence: CASSNGGLLRYTF. As DNA, the CDR3 is TGTGCCAGCAGCAACGGGGGACTCTTACGCTACACCTTC. Full variable domain (missing parts from reference TRBV7-2 and TRBJ1-2): GAGVSQSPSNKVTEKGKDVELRCDPISGHTALYWYRQSLGQGLEFLIYFQGNSAPDKSGLPSDRFSAERTGGSVSTLTIQRTQQEDSAVYLCASSNGGLLRYTFGSGTRLTVV.

This sequence joins TRBV24-1 and TRBJ1-2; 7 positions match TRBD1. The V gene's germline CDR1 is KGHDR and CDR2 SFDVKD. The ends lost 5 bases at V and 8 bases at J; junction bases unmatched: 19. This CDR3 spans 17 amino acids. CDR3 bases: TGTGCCACCAGTGTCCCTCAGCCCGACAGGGAGATCGGGGGCTACACCTTC. This codes for CATSVPQPDREIGGYTF.

The genes are TRBV7-8 and TRBJ2-3; D gene ambiguous. The V gene's germline CDR1 is SGHVS and CDR2 FQNEAQ. The CDR3 runs 13 residues. V dropped 4 bases and J dropped 6 bases, with 11 bases sitting between them. CDR3 DNA: TGTGCCAGCAGCTCCCCCGGAGAGGATACGCAGTATTTT. Translated, it gives CASSSPGEDTQYF.

This clone was counted a few times. The V call is TRBV28, the J call TRBJ1-2, with unresolved D. Between the trimmed V and J ends, which lost 7 bases and 3 bases, there was a span of 15 bases. The CDR3 extends over 14 amino acids. The germline CDR1 and CDR2 sequences are MDHEN and SYDVKM. The chain's CDR3 is CASTIRARYYGYTF. The DNA of the CDR3 is TGTGCCAGCACTATTAGAGCTCGGTACTATGGCTACACCTTC.

The chain joins TRBV6-6 to TRBJ2-2, with a weak D call TRBD2 (5 bases). From germline, CDR1 is MNHNY and CDR2 SVGAGI (reference sequence). This CDR3 region has 16 residues. The germline V and J ends were trimmed by 1 base and 3 bases, with 12 bases remaining between them. The CDR3 protein is CASSYLGYGDTGELFF. In nucleotides, the CDR3 is TGTGCCAGCAGTTACTTGGGGTACGGGGACACCGGGGAGCTGTTTTTT.

This chain joins TRBV11-2 and TRBJ2-7; D not certain. Per the germline V gene, CDR1 is SGHAT and CDR2 is FQNNGV. Deletions cut 0 bases from V and 0 bases from J, with 21 bases between. The CDR3 has 19 residues. CDR3 in DNA: TGTGCCAGCAGCTTAGAATCTAACCCGAGCTCCTCGAGCTCCTACGAGCAGTACTTC. Residues: CASSLESNPSSSSSYEQYF.

The chain employs TRBV5-1 and TRBJ1-3; D remains unclear. CDR3 size: 16 residues. Trimming removed 0 bases at V and 0 bases at J, with 10 bases between. Looked up from germline, CDR1 is SGHRS and CDR2 is YFSETQ. CDR3: CASSLDGLSSGNTIYF. The CDR3 nucleotides read TGCGCCAGCAGCTTGGATGGTCTTAGCTCTGGAAACACCATATATTTT.

Here the CDR3 reads CASSWGASGDTQYF. DNA of the CDR3: TGTGCCAGCAGTTGGGGAGCTAGCGGAGATACGCAGTATTTT. V usage is TRBV27 and J usage is TRBJ2-3; 7 bases agree with TRBD2. The V gene's germline CDR1 is MNHEY and CDR2 SMNVEV (reference sequence). Losses at the gene ends were 4 bases for V and 5 bases for J; bases not matched to a gene: 6. This CDR3 has 14 amino acids.

This chain joins TRBV19 and TRBJ2-5; 11 nucleotides line up with TRBD2. The CDR3 length is 15 residues. Germline V gene data show CDR1 as LNHDA and CDR2 as SQIVND (reference sequence). The junction had 9 bases not matched to a gene; V was cut back by 7 bases and J by 5 bases. The CDR3 region is CASNSLAGGYETQYF. The CDR3 coding sequence is TGTGCCAGTAATTCCCTAGCGGGGGGCTACGAGACCCAGTACTTC.

The V and J genes are TRBV6-6 and TRBJ2-1, with 7 positions matching TRBD1. The J segment lost 10 bases and the V segment lost 4 bases, leaving 7 bases of the junction unmatched. CDR1 is MNHNY, CDR2 SVGAGI, per germline (reference sequence). This CDR3 is 13 amino acids long. The CDR3 loop is CASSSATGREQFF. Here the CDR3 DNA reads TGTGCCAGCAGTTCCGCGACAGGGCGGGAGCAGTTCTTC.

This chain joins TRBV9 and TRBJ2-7; no clear D gene. The germline V gene has CDR1 SGDLS and CDR2 YYNGEE. With 3 bases removed from V and 6 bases from J, the gap between germline ends came to 19 bases. This CDR3 comprises 15 residues. The CDR3 DNA is TGTGCCAGCAGCGCCCGCCCTGGGCCCGCTGGCGAGCAGTACTTC. It translates to CASSARPGPAGEQYF.

The chain employs TRBV5-1 and TRBJ2-2; 12 nucleotides align to TRBD2. Trimming took 4 bases from V and 6 from J; bases not matched to a gene: 7. Germline lookup yields CDR1 SGHRS and CDR2 YFSETQ. The CDR3 runs to 16 residues. CDR3 sequence reads: CASSPGLAGLAGELFF. The DNA for the CDR3 is TGCGCCAGCAGCCCTGGACTAGCGGGACTGGCCGGGGAGCTGTTTTTT.

This chain connects TRBV10-3 to TRBJ1-2; tentative D call: TRBD1 (6 bases). The CDR3 consists of 13 residues. The V end lost 3 bases, the J end lost 1 base, and 6 bases lay between the germline ends. Germline V CDR1 and CDR2: ENHRY, SYGVKD. Here the CDR3 reads CAISEQGNYGYTF. The CDR3 DNA sequence: TGTGCCATCAGTGAACAGGGTAACTATGGCTACACCTTC.

The genes are TRBV6-5 and TRBJ2-7, with D possibly TRBD1 on 6 matching bases. Germline CDR1 and CDR2: MNHEY and SVGAGI. This CDR3 is 14 amino acids long. V gave up 0 bases and J gave up 3 bases, with 9 bases separating them. CDR3 nucleotide sequence: TGTGCCAGCAGTTACTCGGGACAAGACTACGAGCAGTACTTC. Translated: CASSYSGQDYEQYF.

The genes are TRBV6-6 and TRBJ2-1; a possible D gene is TRBD1 (6 bases). V lost 8 bases to trimming and J lost 4 bases, with 9 bases between them. This CDR3 region has 12 residues. Looked up from germline, CDR1 is MNHNY and CDR2 is SVGAGI (reference sequence). The CDR3 is CASLTGYNEQFF. Here the CDR3 DNA reads TGTGCCAGCCTGACAGGTTACAATGAGCAGTTCTTC.

This chain connects TRBV30 to TRBJ2-3, with 7 bases aligning to TRBD2. V lost 5 bases to trimming and J lost 9 bases; unmatched junction nucleotides: 2. CDR1 and CDR2 (germline): GTSNPN, SVGIG (reference sequence). The CDR3 consists of 10 residues. The CDR3 loop reads CAWGEGTQYF. CDR3 DNA: TGTGCCTGGGGGGAGGGGACGCAGTATTTT.

The chain has TRBV2 and TRBJ2-5; 11 nucleotides align to TRBD2. CDR1 SNHLY and CDR2 FYNNEI come from the germline V gene. The CDR3 covers 15 residues. The junction had 7 bases not matched to a gene; V was cut back by 0 bases and J by 10 bases. The CDR3 spells CASSEATSGVLGQYF. The CDR3 nucleotides are TGTGCCAGCAGTGAAGCGACTAGCGGGGTATTGGGCCAGTACTTC.

The chain uses TRBV24-1 and TRBJ2-2; TRBD2 is a possible D gene (5 bases). Germline V gives CDR1 KGHDR, CDR2 SFDVKD. Trimming took 5 bases from V and 4 from J, leaving 16 bases between them. The CDR3 spans 16 residues. The CDR3 bases are TGTGCCACCAGTGCCGTCTATGGAGAGGGCACCGGGGAGCTGTTTTTT. Translating it yields CATSAVYGEGTGELFF.